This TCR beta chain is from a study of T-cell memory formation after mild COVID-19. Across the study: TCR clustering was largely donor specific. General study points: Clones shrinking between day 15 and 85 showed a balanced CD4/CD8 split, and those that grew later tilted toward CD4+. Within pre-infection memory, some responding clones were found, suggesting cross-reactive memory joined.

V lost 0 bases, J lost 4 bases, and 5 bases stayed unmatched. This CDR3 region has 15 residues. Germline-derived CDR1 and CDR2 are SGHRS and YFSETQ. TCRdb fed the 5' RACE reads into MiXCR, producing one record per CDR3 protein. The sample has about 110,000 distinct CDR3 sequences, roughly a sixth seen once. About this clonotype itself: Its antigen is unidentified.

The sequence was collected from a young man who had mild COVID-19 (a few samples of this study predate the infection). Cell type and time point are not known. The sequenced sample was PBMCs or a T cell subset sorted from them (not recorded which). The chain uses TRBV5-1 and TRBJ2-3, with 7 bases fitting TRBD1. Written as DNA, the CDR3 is TGCGCCAGCAGCTTGGGACAGGGTGGGGCAGATACGCAGTATTTT. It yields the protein CASSLGQGGADTQYF.